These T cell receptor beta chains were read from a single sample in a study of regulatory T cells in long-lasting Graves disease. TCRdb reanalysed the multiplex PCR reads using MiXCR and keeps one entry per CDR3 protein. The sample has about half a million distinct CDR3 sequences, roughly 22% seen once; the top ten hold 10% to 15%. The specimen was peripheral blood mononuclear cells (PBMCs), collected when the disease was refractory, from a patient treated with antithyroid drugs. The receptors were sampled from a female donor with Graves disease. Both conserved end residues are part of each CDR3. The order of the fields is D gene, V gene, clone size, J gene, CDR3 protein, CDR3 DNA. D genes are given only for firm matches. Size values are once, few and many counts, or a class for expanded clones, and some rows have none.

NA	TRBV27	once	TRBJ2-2	CASSFRPQGNTGELFF	TGTGCCAGCAGCTTCAGGCCTCAGGGGAACACCGGGGAGCTGTTTTTT
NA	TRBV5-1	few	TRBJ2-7	CASSPVGVSYEQYF	TGCGCCAGCAGCCCCGTCGGGGTCTCCTACGAGCAGTACTTC
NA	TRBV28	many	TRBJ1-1	CASSLDQKNTEAFF	TGTGCCAGCAGTTTAGATCAGAAGAACACTGAAGCTTTCTTT
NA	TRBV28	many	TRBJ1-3	CASSSPGLQGNTIYF	TGTGCCAGCAGTTCCCCGGGACTACAGGGAAACACCATATATTTT
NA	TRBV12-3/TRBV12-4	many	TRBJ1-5	CASRKTGPYNQPQHF	TGTGCCAGCAGAAAGACGGGTCCTTACAATCAGCCCCAGCATTTT
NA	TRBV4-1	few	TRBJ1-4	CASSRLTQGDEKLFF	TGCGCCAGCAGCCGTTTAACGCAGGGCGATGAAAAACTGTTTTTT
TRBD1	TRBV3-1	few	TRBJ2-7	CASSQDRGTYEQYF	TGTGCCAGCAGCCAGGACAGGGGCACCTACGAGCAGTACTTC
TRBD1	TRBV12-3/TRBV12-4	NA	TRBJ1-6	CASTTGQIPNSPLHF	TGTGCCAGCACCACGGGACAGATCCCTAATTCACCCCTCCACTTT
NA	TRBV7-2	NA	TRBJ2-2	CASSLAGPAGTGELSF	TGTGCCAGCAGCTTAGCTGGCCCCGCGGGAACCGGGGAGCTGTCTTTT
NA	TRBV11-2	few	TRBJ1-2	CASSILRGRLLFSYTF	TGTGCCAGCAGTATTCTCCGAGGCAGGCTCCTATTTAGCTACACCTTC
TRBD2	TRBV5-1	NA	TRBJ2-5	CASSFSRGEQETQYF	TGCGCCAGCAGCTTCTCCCGGGGGGAGCAAGAGACCCAGTACTTC
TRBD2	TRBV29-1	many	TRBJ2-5	CSVFGSSGLQETQYF	TGCAGCGTTTTTGGGTCTAGCGGGCTCCAAGAGACCCAGTACTTC
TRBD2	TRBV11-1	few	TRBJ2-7	CASSLAWRGTYEQYF	TGTGCCAGCAGCTTAGCGTGGCGGGGGACCTACGAGCAGTACTTC
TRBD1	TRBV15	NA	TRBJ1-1	CATSAGETGGSAFF	TGTGCCACCAGCGCCGGGGAAACAGGGGGAAGTGCTTTCTTT